This T cell receptor beta chain was recovered during a study of T-cell reconstitution after alpha-beta-depleted transplantation in children. Study-wide findings and caveats: From newly produced T cells came most of the T-cell counts and diversity one year after transplant.

Preparing the TCRbeta library involved the use of unique molecular identifiers. TCRdb reprocessed the PCR reads via MiXCR and lists one record per CDR3 protein. Among around 270,000 distinct CDR3 sequences, around 7.1% were seen once, and the ten largest hold 8.5% to 9.5%. Germline V gene data show CDR1 as SGHAT and CDR2 as FQNNGV. Trimming shortened V by 5 bases and J by 3 bases, and 13 bases separated the two germline ends. The CDR3 covers 14 residues. On this clonotype: As yet, its antigen is unknown.

This chain connects TRBV11-2 to TRBJ1-1, with D unclear. This sequence was found in a female patient between 2 and 15 years old who had a stem cell transplant for Fanconi anemia, so the T cells may come from the graft donor. The source was peripheral blood, collected 360 days after TCRalphabeta/CD19-depleted stem cell transplant. The CDR3 bases are TGTGCCAGCAGCCCAGCCGCAGGATACACTGAAGCTTTCTTT. It specifies CASSPAAGYTEAFF.